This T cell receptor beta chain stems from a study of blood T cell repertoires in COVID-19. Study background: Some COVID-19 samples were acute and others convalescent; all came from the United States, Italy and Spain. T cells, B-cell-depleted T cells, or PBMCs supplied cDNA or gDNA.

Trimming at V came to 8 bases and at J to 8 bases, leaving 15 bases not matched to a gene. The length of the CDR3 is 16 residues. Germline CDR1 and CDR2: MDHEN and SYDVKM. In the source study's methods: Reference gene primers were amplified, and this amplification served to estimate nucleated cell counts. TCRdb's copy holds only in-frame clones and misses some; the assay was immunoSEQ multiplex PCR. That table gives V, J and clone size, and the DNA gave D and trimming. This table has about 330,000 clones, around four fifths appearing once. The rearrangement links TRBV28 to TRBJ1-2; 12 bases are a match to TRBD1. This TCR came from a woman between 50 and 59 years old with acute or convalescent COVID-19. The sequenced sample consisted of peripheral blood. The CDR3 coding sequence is TGTGCCAGCCGACCGATACCGGGACAGGGGGCGCGCGGCTACACCTTC. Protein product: CASRPIPGQGARGYTF.